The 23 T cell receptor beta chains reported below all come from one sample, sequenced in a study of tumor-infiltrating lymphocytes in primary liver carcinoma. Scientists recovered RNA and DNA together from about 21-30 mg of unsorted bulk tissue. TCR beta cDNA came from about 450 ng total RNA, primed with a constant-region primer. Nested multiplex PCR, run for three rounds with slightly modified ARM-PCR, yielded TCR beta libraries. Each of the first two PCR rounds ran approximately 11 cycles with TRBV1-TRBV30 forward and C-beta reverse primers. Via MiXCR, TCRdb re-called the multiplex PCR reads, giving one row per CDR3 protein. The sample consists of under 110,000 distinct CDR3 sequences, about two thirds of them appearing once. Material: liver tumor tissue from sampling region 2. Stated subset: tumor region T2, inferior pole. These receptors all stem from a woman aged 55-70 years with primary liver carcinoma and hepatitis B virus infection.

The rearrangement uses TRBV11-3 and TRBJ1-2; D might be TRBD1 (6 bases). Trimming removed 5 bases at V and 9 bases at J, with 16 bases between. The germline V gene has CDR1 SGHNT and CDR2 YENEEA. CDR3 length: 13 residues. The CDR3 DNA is TGTGCCAGCAGCCCCATTGGGGGGGCATGCTACACCTTC. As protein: CASSPIGGACYTF. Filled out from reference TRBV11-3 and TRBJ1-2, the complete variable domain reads EAGVVQSPRYKIIEKKQPVAFWCNPISGHNTLYWYLQNLGQGPELLIRYENEEAVDDSQLPKDRFSAERLKGVDSTLKIQPAELGDSAVYLCASSPIGGACYTFGSGTRLTVV.

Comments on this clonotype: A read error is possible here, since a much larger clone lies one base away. CDR3: CASSLGYGTQNF. CDR3 in DNA: TGTGCCAGCAGTTTAGGTTATGGGACCCAGAACTTC. The gene calls are TRBV28 and TRBJ2-5; D is tentatively TRBD1 or TRBD2 (5 bases each). Germline loops: CDR1 MDHEN, CDR2 SYDVKM. CDR3 length: 12 amino acids. Full variable domain (rest looked up from reference TRBV28 and TRBJ2-5): DVKVTQSSRYLVKRTGEKVFLECVQDMDHENMFWYRQDPGLGLRLIYFSYDVKMKEKGDIPEGYSVSREKKERFSLILESASTNQTSMYLCASSLGYGTQNFGPGTRLLVL.

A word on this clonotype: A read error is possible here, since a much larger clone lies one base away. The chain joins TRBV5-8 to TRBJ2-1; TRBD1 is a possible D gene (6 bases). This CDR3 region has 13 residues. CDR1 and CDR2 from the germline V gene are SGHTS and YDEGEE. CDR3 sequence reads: CAGSFDRSNEQFF. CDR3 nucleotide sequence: TGTGCCGGCAGCTTCGACAGGTCAAATGAGCAGTTCTTC.

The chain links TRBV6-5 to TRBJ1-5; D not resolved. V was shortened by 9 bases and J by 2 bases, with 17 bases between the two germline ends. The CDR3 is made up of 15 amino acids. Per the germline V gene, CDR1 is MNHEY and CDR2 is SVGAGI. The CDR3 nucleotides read TGTGCCAGTAGCCAAGAACAGTGGGGCAATCAGCCCCAGCATTTT. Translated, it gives CASSQEQWGNQPQHF.

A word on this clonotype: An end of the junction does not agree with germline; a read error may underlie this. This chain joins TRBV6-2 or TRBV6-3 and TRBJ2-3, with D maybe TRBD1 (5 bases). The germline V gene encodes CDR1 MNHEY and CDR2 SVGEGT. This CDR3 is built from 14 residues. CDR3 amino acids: CASTSPRLTGTQYF. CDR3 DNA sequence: TGTGCCAGCACTTCCCCGAGGCTCACAGGTACGCAGTATTTT.

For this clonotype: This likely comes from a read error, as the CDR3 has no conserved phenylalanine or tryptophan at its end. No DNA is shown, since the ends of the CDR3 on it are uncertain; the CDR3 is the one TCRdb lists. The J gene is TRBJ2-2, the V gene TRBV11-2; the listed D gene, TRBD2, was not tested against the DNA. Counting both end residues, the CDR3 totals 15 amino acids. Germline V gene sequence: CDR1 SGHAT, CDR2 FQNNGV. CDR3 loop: CDSSRTSGRPGELFI.

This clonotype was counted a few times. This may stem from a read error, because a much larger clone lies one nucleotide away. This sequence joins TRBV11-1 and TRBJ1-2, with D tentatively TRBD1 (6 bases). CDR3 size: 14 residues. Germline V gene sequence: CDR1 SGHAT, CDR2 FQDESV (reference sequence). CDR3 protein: CASSLMDSIYGCTF. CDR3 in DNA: TGTGCCAGCAGCCTTATGGACAGCATCTATGGCTGCACCTTC. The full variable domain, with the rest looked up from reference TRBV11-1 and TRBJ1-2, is EAEVAQSPRYKITEKSQAVAFWCDPISGHATLYWYRQILGQGPELLVQFQDESVVDDSQLPKDRFSAERLKGVDSTLKIQPAELGDSAMYLCASSLMDSIYGCTFGSGTRLTVV.

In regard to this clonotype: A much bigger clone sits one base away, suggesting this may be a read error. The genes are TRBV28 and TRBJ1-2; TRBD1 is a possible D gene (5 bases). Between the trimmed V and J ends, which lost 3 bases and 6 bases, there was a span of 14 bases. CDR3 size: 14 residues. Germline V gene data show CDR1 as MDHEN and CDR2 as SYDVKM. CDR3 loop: CASSLQGVFNGYTF. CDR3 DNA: TGTGCCAGCAGTTTGCAAGGGGTCTTCAATGGCTACACCTTC.

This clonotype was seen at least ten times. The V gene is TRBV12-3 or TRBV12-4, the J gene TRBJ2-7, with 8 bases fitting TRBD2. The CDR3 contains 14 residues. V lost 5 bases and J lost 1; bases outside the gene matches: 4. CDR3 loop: CASSPGLVSYEQYF. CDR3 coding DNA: TGTGCCAGCAGTCCGGGACTAGTTTCCTACGAGCAGTACTTC.

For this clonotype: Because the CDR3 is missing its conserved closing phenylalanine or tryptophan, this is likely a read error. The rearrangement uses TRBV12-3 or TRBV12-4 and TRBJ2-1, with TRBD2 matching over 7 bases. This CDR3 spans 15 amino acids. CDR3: CTSRDEREALNEQFI. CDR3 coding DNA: TGTACCAGCAGAGACGAACGGGAGGCCCTCAATGAGCAGTTCATC.

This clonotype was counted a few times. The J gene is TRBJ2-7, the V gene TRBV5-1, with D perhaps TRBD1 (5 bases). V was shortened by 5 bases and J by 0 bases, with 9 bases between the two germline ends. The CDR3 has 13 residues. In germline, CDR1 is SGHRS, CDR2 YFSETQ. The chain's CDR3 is CASRPTASYEQYF. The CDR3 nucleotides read TGCGCCAGCAGGCCGACAGCCTCCTACGAGCAGTACTTC.

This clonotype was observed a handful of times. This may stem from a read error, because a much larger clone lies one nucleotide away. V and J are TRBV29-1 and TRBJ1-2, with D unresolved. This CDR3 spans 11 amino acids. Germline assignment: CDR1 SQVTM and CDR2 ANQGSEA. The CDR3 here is CSAEDLDGYTF. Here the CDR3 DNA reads TGCAGCGCTGAAGATCTCGATGGCTACACCTTC.

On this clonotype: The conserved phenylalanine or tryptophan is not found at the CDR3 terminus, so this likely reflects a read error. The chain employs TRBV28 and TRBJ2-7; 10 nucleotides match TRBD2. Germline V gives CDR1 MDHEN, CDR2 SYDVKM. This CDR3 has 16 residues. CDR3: CAGSFLGLASPYEQYL. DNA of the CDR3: TGTGCCGGCAGTTTCCTGGGACTAGCGTCTCCCTACGAGCAGTACCTC.

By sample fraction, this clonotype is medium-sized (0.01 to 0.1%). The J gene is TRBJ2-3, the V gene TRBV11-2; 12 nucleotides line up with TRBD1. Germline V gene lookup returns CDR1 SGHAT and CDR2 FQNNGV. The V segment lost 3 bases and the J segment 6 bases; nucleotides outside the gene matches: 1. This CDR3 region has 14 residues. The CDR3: CASSLGTGGDTQYF. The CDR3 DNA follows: TGTGCCAGCAGCTTGGGGACAGGGGGCGATACGCAGTATTTT.

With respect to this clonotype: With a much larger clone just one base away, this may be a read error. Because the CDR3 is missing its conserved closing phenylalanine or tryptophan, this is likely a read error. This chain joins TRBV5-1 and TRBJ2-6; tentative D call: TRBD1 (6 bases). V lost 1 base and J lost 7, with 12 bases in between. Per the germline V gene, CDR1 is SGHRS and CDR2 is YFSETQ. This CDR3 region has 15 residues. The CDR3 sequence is CASSLTSGVANVLTL. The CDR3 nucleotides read TGCGCCAGCAGCTTGACCTCAGGGGTAGCCAACGTCCTGACTTTA.

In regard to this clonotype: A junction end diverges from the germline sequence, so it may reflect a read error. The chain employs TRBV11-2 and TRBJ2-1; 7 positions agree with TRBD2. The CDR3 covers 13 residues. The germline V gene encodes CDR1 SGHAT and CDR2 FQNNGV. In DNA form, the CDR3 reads TGTGTCAGCAACTTAGAGGGAGCGGGGCAGCAGCTCTTC. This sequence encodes CVSNLEGAGQQLF. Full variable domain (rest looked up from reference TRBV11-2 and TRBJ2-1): EAGVAQSPRYKIIEKRQSVAFWCNPISGHATLYWYQQILGQGPKLLIQFQNNGVVDDSQLPKDRFSAERLKGVDSTLKIQPAKLEDSAVYLCVSNLEGAGQQLFGPGTRLTVL.

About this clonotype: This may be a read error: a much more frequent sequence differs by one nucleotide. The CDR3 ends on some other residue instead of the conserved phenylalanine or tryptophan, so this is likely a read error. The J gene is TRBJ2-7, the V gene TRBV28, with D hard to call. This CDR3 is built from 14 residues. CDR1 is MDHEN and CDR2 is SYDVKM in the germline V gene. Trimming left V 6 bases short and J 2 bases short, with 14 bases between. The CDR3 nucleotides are TGTGCCAGCAGCCAACGATCCACCACCTACGAGCAGTACCTC. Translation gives CASSQRSTTYEQYL.

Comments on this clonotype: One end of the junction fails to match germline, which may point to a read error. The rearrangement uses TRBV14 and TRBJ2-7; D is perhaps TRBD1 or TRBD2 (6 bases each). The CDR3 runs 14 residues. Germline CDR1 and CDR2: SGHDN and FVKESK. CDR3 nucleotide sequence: TGTACCAGCTGCCTCTGGGGGGCTAGCTACGAACAGTACTTC. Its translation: CTSCLWGASYEQYF.

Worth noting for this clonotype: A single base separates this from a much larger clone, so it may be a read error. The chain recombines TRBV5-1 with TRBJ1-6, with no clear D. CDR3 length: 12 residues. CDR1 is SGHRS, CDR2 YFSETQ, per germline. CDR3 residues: CTSSLGNSPLHF. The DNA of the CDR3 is TGCACCAGCAGCTTGGGGAATTCACCCCTCCACTTT.

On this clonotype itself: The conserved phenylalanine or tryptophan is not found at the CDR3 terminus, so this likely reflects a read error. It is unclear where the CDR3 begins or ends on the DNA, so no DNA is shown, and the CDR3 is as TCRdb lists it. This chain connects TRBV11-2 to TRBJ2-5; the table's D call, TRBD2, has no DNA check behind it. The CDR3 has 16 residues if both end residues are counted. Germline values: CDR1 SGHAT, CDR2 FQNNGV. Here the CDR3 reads CASRPSTSGSWETRYL.

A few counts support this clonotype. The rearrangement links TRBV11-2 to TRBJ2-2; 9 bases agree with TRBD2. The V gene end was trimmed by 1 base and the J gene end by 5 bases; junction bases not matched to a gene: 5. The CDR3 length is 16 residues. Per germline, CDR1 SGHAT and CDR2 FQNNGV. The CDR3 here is CASSLVALAGTGELFF. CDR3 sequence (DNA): TGTGCCAGCAGCTTAGTGGCGCTAGCGGGAACCGGGGAGCTGTTTTTT.

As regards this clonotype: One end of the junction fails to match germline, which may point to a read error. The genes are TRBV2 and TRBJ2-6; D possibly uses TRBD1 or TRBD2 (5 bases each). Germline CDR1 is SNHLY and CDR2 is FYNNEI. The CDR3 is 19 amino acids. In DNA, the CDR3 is TGTGCCAGCAGTGCTCCACCGGGACGGAGGAGCTCTGGGGCCAACTTCCTGACTTTC. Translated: CASSAPPGRRSSGANFLTF. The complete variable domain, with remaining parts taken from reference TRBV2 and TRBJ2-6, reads EPEVTQTPSHQVTQMGQEVILRCVPISNHLYFYWYRQILGQKVEFLVSFYNNEISEKSEIFDDQFSVERPDGSNFTLKIRSTKLEDSAMYFCASSAPPGRRSSGANFLTFGAGSRLTVL.

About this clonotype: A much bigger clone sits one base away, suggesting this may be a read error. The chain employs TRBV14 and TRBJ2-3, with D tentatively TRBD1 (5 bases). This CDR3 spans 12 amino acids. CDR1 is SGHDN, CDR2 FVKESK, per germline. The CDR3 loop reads CASIQEGVTQYF. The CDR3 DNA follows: TGTGCCAGCATCCAAGAAGGGGTTACGCAGTATTTT.